This TCR beta chain was captured by sequencing in a study of cytomegalovirus exposure and HLA in healthy donors. Trimming stripped 0 bases from V and 3 bases from J, with 9 bases between. Germline assignment: CDR1 LNHNV and CDR2 YYDKDF (reference sequence). This CDR3 is 15 amino acids long. Findings of the study overall: Researchers counted some 150 TCR beta chains as cytomegalovirus-associated. The study dropped some indistinguishable V segments, TRBV6-2 and TRBV6-3 among them.

Only a few counts were recorded for this clone. Its antigen is as yet unknown. The primer mix had 60 Vbeta and 13 Jbeta primers. Clones were read by immunoSEQ multiplex PCR, and TCRdb kept only the in-frame ones, dropping some. The sample yields about 69,000 clones, 65% to 75% seen once. This sequence originates from a woman aged 55-70 years in good health and CMV-seropositive. The source material was PBMCs. The chain combines TRBV15 with TRBJ1-5, with D maybe TRBD1 (5 bases). The CDR3 nucleotides read TGTGCCACCAGCAGAGAAGCCAGGGTCAATCAGCCCCAGCATTTT. Translating it yields CATSREARVNQPQHF.